This T cell receptor beta chain was captured by sequencing in a study of CD8 T cells in ankylosing spondylitis. The study's findings and limits: Certain motif variants had earlier been reported in reactive arthritis synovial fluid and blood. As reported, disease-linked clones showed significant enrichment in matched ankylosing spondylitis synovial fluid. Disease-linked clones, CD8+, were relatively rare in peripheral blood. For ankylosing spondylitis blood, a TCR beta motif of under ten highly homologous variants appeared characteristic.

TCRdb redid the calling of the 5' RACE reads with MiXCR, one entry per CDR3 protein. The data hold a few hundred thousand distinct CDR3 sequences, with 15% to 20% observed a single time. This clonotype was counted only a few times. Its target is unknown. Looked up from germline, CDR1 is MNHEY and CDR2 is SVGEGT. The V segment lost 7 bases and the J segment 3 bases; nucleotides outside the gene matches: 7. The CDR3 loop spans 15 amino acids. This receptor was obtained from a male donor with ankylosing spondylitis. The sequenced sample consisted of blood, either unsorted or a sorted T cell fraction (not recorded which). The V and J genes are TRBV6-2 or TRBV6-3 and TRBJ2-7; TRBD2 matches 12 bases. Here the CDR3 DNA reads TGTGCCAGCACCCGCCCGACTAGCGGGAGCTACGAGCAGTACTTC. The encoded protein is CASTRPTSGSYEQYF.